This TCR beta chain was retrieved from a study of T cell repertoires in cytomegalovirus infection. Across the study: Epitope selection comprised recently identified HLA-C-restricted CMV epitopes and well-studied HLA-B-restricted CMV epitopes.

TCRdb analysed the reads with MiXCR anew, one entry per CDR3 protein. The sample yields about 700,000 distinct CDR3 sequences, around 32% seen once. This clonotype has a count of ten or more. As yet, its antigen is unknown. Germline values: CDR1 SGHTA, CDR2 FQGNSA. This CDR3 is 14 amino acids long. With 4 bases clipped from V and 4 bases from J, the junction kept 6 bases outside the gene matches. Study-level points and caveats: It was HLA-C-restricted CMV-specific TCR beta clonotypes that dominated the response ex vivo. Carriers of CMV and the relevant HLA type were discriminated by public TCR beta frequency.

Sequencing was performed on cultured PBMCs, taken from culture after CMV antigen stimulation. This chain connects TRBV7-2 to TRBJ2-7; 8 positions agree with TRBD1. The sequence derives from a human donor in good health (CMV status not recorded). Some clones in this sample may be carry-over from other donors' samples. The CDR3 protein is CASSSSGGWYEQYF. CDR3 sequence (DNA): TGTGCCAGCAGCTCCTCAGGGGGCTGGTACGAGCAGTACTTC.